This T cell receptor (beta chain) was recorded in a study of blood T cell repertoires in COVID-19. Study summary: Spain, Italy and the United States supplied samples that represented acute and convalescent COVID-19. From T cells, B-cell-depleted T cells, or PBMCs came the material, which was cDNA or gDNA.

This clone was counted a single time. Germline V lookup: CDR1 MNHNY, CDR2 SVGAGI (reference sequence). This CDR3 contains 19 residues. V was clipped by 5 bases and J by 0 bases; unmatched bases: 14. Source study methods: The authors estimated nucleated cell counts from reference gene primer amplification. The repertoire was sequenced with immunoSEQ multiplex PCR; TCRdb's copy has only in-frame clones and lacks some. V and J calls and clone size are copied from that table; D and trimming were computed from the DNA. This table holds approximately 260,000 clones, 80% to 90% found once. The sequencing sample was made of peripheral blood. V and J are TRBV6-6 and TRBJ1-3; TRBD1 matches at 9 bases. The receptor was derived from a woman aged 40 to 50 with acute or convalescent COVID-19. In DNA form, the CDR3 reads TGTGCCAGCAGTCGAACCTTTCCCGGGACAGGGACCTCTGGAAACACCATATATTTT. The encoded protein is CASSRTFPGTGTSGNTIYF.